This record looks at one T cell receptor (beta chain) sequence and its context. This entry is derived from a study of blood T cell repertoires in COVID-19. Study-level information: Samples of COVID-19 (acute and convalescent) were obtained from the United States, Italy and Spain. PBMCs, B-cell-depleted T cells, or T cells were the source of the cDNA or gDNA that made up the material.

Seattle patients were enrolled while actively infected and followed longitudinally. CDR1 and CDR2 (germline): SGHKS, YYEKEE (reference sequence). The germline V and J ends were trimmed by 4 bases and 6 bases, with 14 bases remaining between them. The CDR3 extends over 14 amino acids. Clones were read by immunoSEQ multiplex PCR, and TCRdb kept only the in-frame ones, dropping some. The profile shows fewer than 250,000 clones, over 80% of them singletons. The sequencing sample was made of peripheral blood. The clonotype was recovered from a man younger than 40 with COVID-19, enrolled during active disease. The V and J genes are TRBV5-5 and TRBJ2-1; possibly TRBD2 for D (7 bases). The DNA for the CDR3 is TGTGCCAGCAGCACCAAGGGGGGGTCCAATGAGCAGTTCTTC. This encodes CASSTKGGSNEQFF.